Listed below are T cell receptor beta chains from one sample, sequenced in a study of beta chain features in type 1 diabetes. TCRdb's copy holds only in-frame clones and misses some; the assay was immunoSEQ multiplex PCR. The sample lists about 410,000 clones; approximately 14% were seen once. Sequenced input: naive CD4+ T cells from blood. The receptor source for this set is a man between 25 and 39 years old in good health. Both conserved end residues are part of each CDR3. A D gene is named only where the DNA matches it firmly. Only part of the rows carry a size: once, few, many, or a class if the clone is expanded.

>TRBD2|.|TRBJ2-3|TRBV7-2
TGTGCCAGCAGCCCCCTAGGGCTAGCGGGGACGCCCTACACAGATACGCAGTATTTT
CASSPLGLAGTPYTDTQYF
>TRBD2|few|TRBJ2-3|TRBV10-3
TGTGCCATCAGTGGACTAGCGGGAGCGGATACGCAGTATTTT
CAISGLAGADTQYF
>.|.|TRBJ1-4|TRBV28
TGTGCCAGCAGTTCTGGTAGTGGGGTTGAAAAACTGTTTTTT
CASSSGSGVEKLFF
>.|few|TRBJ2-1|TRBV10-2
TGCGCCAGCTTTCGCGAAATTTATCATGAGCAGTTCTTC
CASFREIYHEQFF
>.|.|TRBJ1-2|TRBV5-1
TGCGCCAGCAGCTTAAACAGGGAAGGTGGCTACACCTTC
CASSLNREGGYTF
>TRBD2|few|TRBJ2-1|TRBV7-9
TGTGCCAGCAGCTTGGGCGGGAGGAGCCATGAGCAGTTCTTC
CASSLGGRSHEQFF
>TRBD1|.|TRBJ1-5|TRBV29-1
TGCAGCGTCCGGACAGGGGGCAATCAGCCCCAGCATTTT
CSVRTGGNQPQHF
>TRBD2|.|TRBJ2-5|TRBV11-2
TGTGCCAGCAGCTTAAGCGGGGGGAATCTCCGAGAGACCCAGTACTTC
CASSLSGGNLRETQYF
>.|few|TRBJ1-2|TRBV29-1
TGCAGCGGCGGGGAGGCGGAATATGGCTACACCTTC
CSGGEAEYGYTF
>.|.|TRBJ2-2|TRBV30
TGTGCCTGGAGTGGACTAAGCACCGGGGAGCTGTTTTTT
CAWSGLSTGELFF
>.|.|TRBJ2-4|TRBV9
TGTGCCAGCAGCGGGGACGGAGTCGGCCGAAACATTCAGTACTTC
CASSGDGVGRNIQYF
>.|few|TRBJ2-1|TRBV27
TGTGCCAGCAGTTCGACACGTTCCTACAATGAGCAGTTCTTC
CASSSTRSYNEQFF
>TRBD2|few|TRBJ2-1|TRBV6-4
TGTGCCAGCAGTGACGGGCGGAGCGGGAGAAGGATCAATGAGCAGTTCTTC
CASSDGRSGRRINEQFF
>.|few|TRBJ1-2|TRBV30
TGTGCCTGGAGTGTACGGTTATCTAACTATGGCTACACCTTC
CAWSVRLSNYGYTF
>TRBD1|few|TRBJ2-7|TRBV18
TGTGCCAGCTCACCACTCGGGACAGGGGTCGAGCAGTACTTC
CASSPLGTGVEQYF
>TRBD1|.|TRBJ2-5|TRBV5-1
TGCGCCAGCAGCTTGGCCACAGGGGTAGAGACCCAGTACTTC
CASSLATGVETQYF
>TRBD1|.|TRBJ1-5|TRBV18
TGTGCCAGCTCACCTTCGACAGGGGTCCAGCCCCAGCATTTT
CASSPSTGVQPQHF
>.|.|TRBJ2-1|TRBV7-2
TGTGCCAGCAGAGGTACTGGCCGTGGATCCTACAATGAGCAGTTCTTC
CASRGTGRGSYNEQFF
>.|few|TRBJ2-7|TRBV7-2
TGTGCCAGCAGGGAAGGGGGCGGGAGCTACGAGCAGTACTTC
CASREGGGSYEQYF
>.|few|TRBJ1-2|TRBV30
TGTGCCTGGAGTGTGTTGAGGGAGGGGCATGGCTACACCTTC
CAWSVLREGHGYTF
>TRBD2|few|TRBJ2-1|TRBV6-4
TGTGCCAGCAGTCCTAGCGGGGGGAACAATGAGCAGTTCTTC
CASSPSGGNNEQFF
>.|few|TRBJ2-3|TRBV7-8
TGTGCCAGCAGCTTAGGACTTTCTTTTAGCACAGATACGCAGTATTTT
CASSLGLSFSTDTQYF
>.|few|TRBJ2-2|TRBV7-3
TGTGCCAGCAGATCTATTGCCGGGGAGCTGTTTTTT
CASRSIAGELFF
>TRBD2|few|TRBJ2-3|TRBV30
TGTGCCTGGAGAACCTTAGCGGGAGCACGGGATACGCAGTATTTT
CAWRTLAGARDTQYF
>.|few|TRBJ2-1|TRBV15
TGTGCCACCAGCAGAGATGGTCTCGGCTTTAATGAGCAGTTCTTC
CATSRDGLGFNEQFF
>.|.|TRBJ2-1|TRBV30
TGTGCCTGGAGTGCCCAACTCCACGAGCAGTTCTTC
CAWSAQLHEQFF
>.|.|TRBJ2-1|TRBV9
TGTGCCAGCAGCGTAGGAATGGGCGTGAGGGGAGACGGGTACAATGAGCAGTTCTTC
CASSVGMGVRGDGYNEQFF
>TRBD2|few|TRBJ2-3|TRBV5-1
TGCGCCAGCAGCTTGAGCGTTAAGCGGGATAATCAGTATTTT
CASSLSVKRDNQYF
>TRBD2|few|TRBJ2-1|TRBV7-8
TGTGCCAGCAGCTCCCTAGCGGGGAACTACAATGAGCAGTTCTTC
CASSSLAGNYNEQFF
>TRBD2|.|TRBJ2-1|TRBV29-1
TGCAGCGTCCGACTAGCGGGGGGGCAAAATGAGCAGTTCTTC
CSVRLAGGQNEQFF
>.|.|TRBJ1-2|TRBV29-1
TGCAGCGTCGACAGGAACTATGGCTACACCTTC
CSVDRNYGYTF
>.|.|TRBJ2-3|TRBV7-9
TGTGCCAGCAGCTTCGGTGGAGCAGATACGCAGTATTTT
CASSFGGADTQYF
>.|.|TRBJ2-3|TRBV30
TGTGCCTGGTCGGCCGGGTTCACAGATACGCAGTATTTT
CAWSAGFTDTQYF
>.|few|TRBJ1-6|TRBV7-2
TGTGCCAGCAGCTTAAAATCGGCAGGGAGTATTTCACCCCTCCACTTT
CASSLKSAGSISPLHF
>.|few|TRBJ2-5|TRBV6-5
TGTGCCATTGGAACTAGGAGCCAAGAGACCCAGTACTTC
CAIGTRSQETQYF
>TRBD2|.|TRBJ2-3|TRBV15
TGTGCCACCAGCAGAGATCTGCGGAAACTAGCGGGAGGACCAGATACGCAGTATTTT
CATSRDLRKLAGGPDTQYF
>TRBD2|.|TRBJ2-5|TRBV29-1
TGCAGCGTTGGAGGGAGGGTCCAAGAGACCCAGTACTTC
CSVGGRVQETQYF
>.|few|TRBJ2-1|TRBV13
TGTGCCAGCAGCTTAGGTGTTCCGTTTGAGAAGGCGGCGGGTGAGCAGTTCTTC
CASSLGVPFEKAAGEQFF
>.|.|TRBJ2-7|TRBV5-1
TGCGCCAGCAGCCCGGGAGGGACAGGTAACTACGAGCAGTACTTC
CASSPGGTGNYEQYF
>TRBD1|few|TRBJ2-5|TRBV5-4
TGTGCCAGCAGCACGGACAGGGGAGAGACCCAGTACTTC
CASSTDRGETQYF